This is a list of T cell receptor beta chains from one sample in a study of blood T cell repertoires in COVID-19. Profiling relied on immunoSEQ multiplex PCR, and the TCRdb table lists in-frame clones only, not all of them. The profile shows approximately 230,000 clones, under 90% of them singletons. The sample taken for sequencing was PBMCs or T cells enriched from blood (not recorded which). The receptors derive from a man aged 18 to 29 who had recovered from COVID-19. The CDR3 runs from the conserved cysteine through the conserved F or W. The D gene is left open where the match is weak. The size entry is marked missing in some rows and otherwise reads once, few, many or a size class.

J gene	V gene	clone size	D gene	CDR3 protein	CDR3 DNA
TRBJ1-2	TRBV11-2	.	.	CASSLGRQQTNYGYTF	TGTGCCAGCAGCTTAGGAAGACAGCAAACTAACTATGGCTACACCTTC
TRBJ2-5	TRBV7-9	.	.	CASSLVRAQETQYF	TGTGCCAGCAGCTTAGTCAGGGCCCAAGAGACCCAGTACTTC
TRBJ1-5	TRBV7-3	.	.	CASSLEANQPQHF	TGTGCCAGCAGCTTGGAGGCGAATCAGCCCCAGCATTTT
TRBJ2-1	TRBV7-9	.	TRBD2	CASARTQGGSEQFF	TGTGCCAGCGCCAGGACCCAAGGCGGGAGTGAGCAGTTCTTC
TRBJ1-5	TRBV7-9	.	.	CASSETGNSNQPQHF	TGTGCCAGCAGCGAGACAGGTAACAGCAATCAGCCCCAGCATTTT
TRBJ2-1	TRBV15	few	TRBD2	CATSRPPLAGQRNEQFF	TGTGCCACCAGCAGGCCCCCCCTAGCGGGACAACGCAATGAGCAGTTCTTC
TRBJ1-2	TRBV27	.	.	CASRPPGLNYGYTF	TGTGCCAGCCGACCGCCGGGACTAAACTATGGCTACACCTTC
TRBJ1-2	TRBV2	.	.	CASSEDINYGYTF	TGTGCCAGCAGTGAAGATATTAATTATGGCTACACCTTC
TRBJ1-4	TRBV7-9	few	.	CASRSDRELNEKLFF	TGTGCCAGCAGATCGGACAGAGAACTTAATGAAAAACTGTTTTTT
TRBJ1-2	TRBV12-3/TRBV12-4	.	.	CASSFHSGRGYTF	TGTGCCAGCAGTTTTCATAGTGGGAGGGGCTACACCTTC
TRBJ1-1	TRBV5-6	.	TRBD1	CASSSDRVDEAFF	TGTGCCAGCAGCTCCGACAGGGTGGATGAAGCTTTCTTT
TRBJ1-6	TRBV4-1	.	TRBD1	CASSPTQGPNSPLHF	TGCGCCAGCAGCCCAACACAGGGGCCGAATTCACCCCTCCACTTT
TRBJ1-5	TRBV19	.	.	CASSRGLHNQPQHF	TGTGCCAGTAGCCGAGGCCTCCACAATCAGCCCCAGCATTTT
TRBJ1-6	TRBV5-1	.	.	CASSLVPDNSPLHF	TGCGCCAGCAGCTTGGTACCGGATAATTCACCCCTCCACTTT
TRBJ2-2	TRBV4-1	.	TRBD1	CASSQAQGLGELFF	TGCGCCAGCAGCCAAGCACAGGGGCTCGGGGAGCTGTTTTTT
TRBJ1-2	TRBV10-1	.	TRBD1	CASSETTGQTYGYTF	TGCGCCAGCAGTGAGACAACGGGACAGACCTATGGCTACACCTTC
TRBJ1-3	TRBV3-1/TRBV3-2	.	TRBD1	CASSQRGQGSSGNTIYF	TGTGCCAGCAGCCAAAGGGGACAGGGAAGCTCTGGAAACACCATATATTTT
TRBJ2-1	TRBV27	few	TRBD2	CASSTLAGSSYNEQFF	TGTGCCAGCAGTACCCTAGCGGGGAGCTCCTACAATGAGCAGTTCTTC
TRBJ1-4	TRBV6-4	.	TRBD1	CASVYYRGLAEKLFF	TGTGCCAGCGTCTACTACAGGGGGCTGGCTGAAAAACTGTTTTTT
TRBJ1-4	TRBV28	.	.	CASRGGGEKLFF	TGTGCCAGTCGGGGGGGCGGTGAAAAACTGTTTTTT
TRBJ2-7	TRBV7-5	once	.	CARSFFMGQGGVEQYF	TGTGCCAGAAGCTTTTTTATGGGGCAGGGAGGGGTCGAGCAGTACTTC
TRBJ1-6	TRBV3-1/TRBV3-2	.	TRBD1	CASSQDRPRQGANSPLHF	TGTGCCAGCAGCCAAGATCGCCCCCGACAGGGGGCAAATTCACCCCTCCACTTT
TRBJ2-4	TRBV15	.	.	CATSRGTDGVIQYF	TGTGCCACCAGCAGAGGGACTGACGGGGTCATTCAGTACTTC
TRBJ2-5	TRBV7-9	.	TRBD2	CASSLGMVGGDTETQYF	TGTGCCAGCAGCTTAGGGATGGTGGGAGGGGATACGGAGACCCAGTACTTC
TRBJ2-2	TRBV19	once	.	CASSVDSRTGELFF	TGTGCCAGTAGTGTCGACAGTCGCACCGGGGAGCTGTTTTTT
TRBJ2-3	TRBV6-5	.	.	CASSYSREGTDTQYF	TGTGCCAGCAGTTACTCGCGGGAAGGCACAGATACGCAGTATTTT
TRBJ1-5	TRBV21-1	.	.	CASSKVRGVDQPQHF	TGTGCCAGCAGCAAAGTCAGGGGGGTCGATCAGCCCCAGCATTTT
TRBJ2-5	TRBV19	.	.	CASSRTGTFQETQYF	TGTGCCAGTAGTCGAACCGGGACTTTCCAAGAGACCCAGTACTTC
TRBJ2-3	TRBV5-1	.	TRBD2	CASSFSGGPVDTQYF	TGCGCCAGCAGCTTTTCGGGAGGGCCGGTAGATACGCAGTATTTT
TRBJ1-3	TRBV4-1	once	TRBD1	CASSLFRDRATGGNTIYF	TGCGCCAGCAGCCTATTCCGGGACAGGGCTACGGGAGGAAACACCATATATTTT
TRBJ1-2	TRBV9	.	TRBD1	CASSVGGGLLGGYTF	TGTGCCAGCAGCGTAGGAGGGGGCCTGCTGGGAGGCTACACCTTC
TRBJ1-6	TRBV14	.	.	CASSQFQEGSPLHF	TGTGCCAGCAGCCAGTTTCAGGAGGGGTCACCCCTCCACTTT
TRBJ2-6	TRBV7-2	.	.	CASSFRGTGANVLTF	TGTGCCAGCAGCTTCCGGGGAACTGGGGCCAACGTCCTGACTTTC
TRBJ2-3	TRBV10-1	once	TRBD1	CASSDPGTGTDTQYF	TGCGCCAGCAGTGACCCCGGGACAGGGACAGATACGCAGTATTTT
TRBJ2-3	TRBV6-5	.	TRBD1	CASRTQGDTQYF	TGTGCCAGCAGAACACAGGGGGATACGCAGTATTTT
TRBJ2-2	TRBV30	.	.	CAWTGVHTGELFF	TGTGCCTGGACGGGGGTCCACACCGGGGAGCTGTTTTTT
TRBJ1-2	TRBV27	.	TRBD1	CASSPTGGEGGYTF	TGTGCCAGCAGTCCCACAGGGGGCGAAGGTGGCTACACCTTC
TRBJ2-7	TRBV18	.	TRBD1	CASSPPGTGGASPYEQYF	TGTGCCAGCTCACCGCCCGGGACAGGGGGCGCGTCGCCCTACGAGCAGTACTTC
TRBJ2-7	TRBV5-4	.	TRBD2	CASSSASGRAAEQYF	TGTGCCAGCAGCTCGGCTAGCGGGAGGGCCGCCGAGCAGTACTTC
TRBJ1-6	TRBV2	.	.	CAIPIQGPNSPLHF	TGTGCCATTCCTATCCAGGGGCCGAATTCACCCCTCCACTTT
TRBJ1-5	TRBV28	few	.	CASRKYRDYSNQPQHF	TGTGCCAGCAGAAAATACAGGGATTATAGCAATCAGCCCCAGCATTTT
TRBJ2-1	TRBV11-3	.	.	CASSLDRQGNYNEQFF	TGTGCCAGCAGCTTAGATAGGCAGGGAAACTACAATGAGCAGTTCTTC
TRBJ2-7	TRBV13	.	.	CASSLFLEGGYEQYF	TGTGCCAGCAGCTTATTCTTGGAGGGTGGGTACGAGCAGTACTTC
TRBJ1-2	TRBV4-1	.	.	CASSHLQKVRRDYGYTF	TGCGCCAGCAGCCATCTCCAAAAAGTCCGGAGGGACTATGGCTACACCTTC
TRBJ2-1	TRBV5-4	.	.	CASSLLGLRNEQFF	TGTGCCAGCAGCTTGCTAGGACTTCGCAATGAGCAGTTCTTC
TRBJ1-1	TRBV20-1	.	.	CSASRRDILNTEAFF	TGCAGTGCTAGTCGTCGGGATATACTGAACACTGAAGCTTTCTTT
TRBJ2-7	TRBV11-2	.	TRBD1	CASSSGQGSYEQYF	TGTGCCAGCAGCTCCGGACAGGGGTCCTACGAGCAGTACTTC
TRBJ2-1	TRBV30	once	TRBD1	CAWNQGANEQFF	TGTGCCTGGAACCAGGGGGCAAATGAGCAGTTCTTC
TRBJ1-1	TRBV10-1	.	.	CASRAQTNTEAFF	TGCGCCAGCAGGGCACAGACGAACACTGAAGCTTTCTTT
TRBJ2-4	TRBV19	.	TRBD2	CASSNGRAGWESKNIQYF	TGTGCCAGTAGTAACGGGAGGGCCGGATGGGAATCCAAAAACATTCAGTACTTC
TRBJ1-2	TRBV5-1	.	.	CASSPDKVYGYTF	TGCGCCAGCAGCCCAGACAAGGTGTATGGCTACACCTTC
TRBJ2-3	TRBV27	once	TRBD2	CASSLSPAGGTDTQYF	TGTGCCAGCAGTTTATCTCCAGCGGGAGGCACAGATACGCAGTATTTT
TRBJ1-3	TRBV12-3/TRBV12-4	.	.	CASSTSSGNTIYF	TGTGCCAGCAGTACATCCTCTGGAAACACCATATATTTT
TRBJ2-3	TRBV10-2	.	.	CASISGSDTQYF	TGCGCCAGCATTTCAGGTTCAGATACGCAGTATTTT
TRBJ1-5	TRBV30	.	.	CAWSPKGFFVSQHF	TGTGCCTGGAGCCCAAAGGGGTTTTTTGTGTCCCAGCATTTT
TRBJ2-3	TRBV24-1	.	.	CATMNPGDTQYF	TGTGCCACCATGAACCCCGGGGATACGCAGTATTTT
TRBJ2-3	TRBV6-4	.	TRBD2	CASSDSTSGGADTQYF	TGTGCCAGCAGTGACTCGACTAGCGGGGGGGCAGATACGCAGTATTTT